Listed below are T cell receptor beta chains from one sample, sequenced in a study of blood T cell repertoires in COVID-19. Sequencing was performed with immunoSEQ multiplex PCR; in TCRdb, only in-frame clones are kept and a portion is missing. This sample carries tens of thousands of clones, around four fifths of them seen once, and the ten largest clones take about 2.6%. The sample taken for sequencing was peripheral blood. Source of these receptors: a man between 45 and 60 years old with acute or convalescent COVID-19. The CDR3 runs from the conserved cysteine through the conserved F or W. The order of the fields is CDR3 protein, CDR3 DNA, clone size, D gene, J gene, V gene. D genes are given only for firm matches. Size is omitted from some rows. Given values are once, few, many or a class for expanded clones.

CDR3aa: CASSAGFGNTIYF; CDR3nt: TGTGCCAGCAGCGCAGGGTTCGGAAACACCATATATTTT; abundance: -; d_gene: -; j_gene: TRBJ1-3; v_gene: TRBV13
CDR3aa: CASSFASGAYNEQFF; CDR3nt: TGTGCCAGCAGCTTCGCTAGCGGAGCTTACAATGAGCAGTTCTTC; abundance: -; d_gene: TRBD2; j_gene: TRBJ2-1; v_gene: TRBV7-3
CDR3aa: CASSLGGLAGVVGQETQYF; CDR3nt: TGTGCTAGCAGCTTAGGGGGACTAGCGGGAGTCGTGGGCCAAGAGACCCAGTACTTC; abundance: -; d_gene: TRBD2; j_gene: TRBJ2-5; v_gene: TRBV7-7
CDR3aa: CASSLERTGGEQYF; CDR3nt: TGCGCCAGCAGCTTGGAGCGGACAGGGGGTGAGCAGTACTTC; abundance: -; d_gene: TRBD1; j_gene: TRBJ2-7; v_gene: TRBV5-1
CDR3aa: CASSAGTGLQFF; CDR3nt: TGTGCCAGCAGCGCCGGGACAGGTCTCCAGTTCTTC; abundance: -; d_gene: TRBD1; j_gene: TRBJ2-1; v_gene: TRBV9
CDR3aa: CASTLISGRGETQYF; CDR3nt: TGTGCCAGCACTCTGATTAGCGGGAGGGGAGAGACCCAGTACTTC; abundance: once; d_gene: TRBD2; j_gene: TRBJ2-5; v_gene: TRBV6-1
CDR3aa: CASSLWLEGAGNIQYF; CDR3nt: TGTGCCAGCAGTTTATGGTTGGAGGGGGCTGGGAACATTCAGTACTTC; abundance: -; d_gene: -; j_gene: TRBJ2-4; v_gene: TRBV28
CDR3aa: CASSRRQGQNTEAFF; CDR3nt: TGCGCCAGCAGCCGGAGACAGGGTCAGAACACTGAAGCTTTCTTT; abundance: -; d_gene: TRBD1; j_gene: TRBJ1-1; v_gene: TRBV4-1
CDR3aa: CASSYAYGGGTDTQYF; CDR3nt: TGTGCCAGCAGTTACGCTTACGGGGGGGGCACAGATACGCAGTATTTT; abundance: -; d_gene: TRBD2; j_gene: TRBJ2-3; v_gene: TRBV6-6
CDR3aa: CASSELGQAWQTQYF; CDR3nt: TGTGCCAGCAGTGAATTGGGACAGGCCTGGCAGACCCAGTACTTC; abundance: -; d_gene: TRBD1; j_gene: TRBJ2-5; v_gene: TRBV6-1
CDR3aa: CASNAGGDNQPQHF; CDR3nt: TGTGCCAGCAACGCAGGGGGCGACAATCAGCCCCAGCATTTT; abundance: once; d_gene: TRBD1; j_gene: TRBJ1-5; v_gene: TRBV6-5
CDR3aa: CASQKTGQGYEQYF; CDR3nt: TGTGCCAGCCAGAAAACGGGACAGGGCTACGAGCAGTACTTC; abundance: few; d_gene: TRBD1; j_gene: TRBJ2-7; v_gene: TRBV2
CDR3aa: CASSLAWTGYTEAFF; CDR3nt: TGTGCCAGCAGCTTAGCGTGGACAGGGTATACTGAAGCTTTCTTT; abundance: -; d_gene: TRBD1; j_gene: TRBJ1-1; v_gene: TRBV7-9